This T cell receptor (beta chain) originates from a study of cytomegalovirus exposure and HLA in healthy donors. Per the germline V gene, CDR1 is MNHEY and CDR2 is SMNVEV (reference sequence). V was cut by 6 bases and J by 0 bases, with 9 bases left in between. The CDR3 has 14 residues. TCRdb's table, derived via immunoSEQ multiplex PCR, lists solely in-frame clones and lacks some. The sample yields roughly 150,000 clones, around 90% seen once. Separate from the approximately 670-subject first cohort was the approximately 120-subject validation cohort, to which the donors belonged. Details on this clone: The antigen remains unidentified.

Broader study findings: Most sequenced TCRs were rare (though some public TCRs occurred in many donors). Subsequent analysis found a tendency for first-cohort TCR clusters to co-occur within the 95 to 150 validation repertoires.

Sequenced: PBMCs. The sequence came from a man between 18 and 35 years old in good health and CMV-seronegative. V gene TRBV27 combines with J gene TRBJ1-5; TRBD1 is a possible D gene (5 bases). The CDR3 is CASRGLDSNQPQHF. In DNA, the CDR3 is TGTGCCAGCAGGGGACTTGATAGCAATCAGCCCCAGCATTTT.